This paragraph reports one TCR beta chain. The antigen is not known. Gene names refer to mouse genes. With the read ending 1 residue before the CDR3 end, the germline J gene is used to fill in that end. The record originates from a study of tissue T cells after allogeneic stem cell transplantation. Overall study findings and caveats: Only a limited share of tissue TCRs appeared in blood or spleen.

The CDR3 totals 13 residues. The germline gives CDR1 NSHNY, CDR2 SYGAGN. The V end was cut by 2 bases, the J end by 4 bases, with 4 bases between. Using immunoSEQ multiplex PCR, the repertoire was profiled, and TCRdb retains in-frame clones only, with some absent. The table shows roughly 51,000 clones, with 65% to 85% occurring only once. Sequenced: sorted cells pooled from one or two spleens. The J gene is TRBJ1-6, the V gene TRBV13-1; no reliable D call. TRBJ1-6 is marked as an open reading frame, function uncertain. This sequence was found in a pool of C57BL/6 mice in good health. CDR3 DNA (partial): TGTGCCAGCAGTGACAAATATAATTCGCCCCTCTAC. Its translation is CASSDKYNSPLY. The complete CDR3 protein is CASSDKYNSPLYF.